One T cell receptor beta chain is described in this entry. The final CDR3 position lacks the conserved phenylalanine or tryptophan, pointing to a likely read error. Preparation of the bulk TCR libraries relied on previously described methods and listed TCR primers. TCRdb independently ran MiXCR on the PCR reads; one entry per CDR3 protein. The data contain roughly 300,000 distinct CDR3 sequences, 24% of them singletons. Per germline, CDR1 SGHTA and CDR2 FQGNSA. The CDR3 covers 15 residues. Between the trimmed V and J ends, which lost 5 bases and 5 bases, there was a span of 19 bases. Sorted naive CD8 T cells, roughly 19,000 to 1,000,000, were sequenced from 10%, 30% or 50% RNA. These data come from a study of molecular identifiers for immune sequencing clone quantification. As for the study in general: The replicates split RNA from approximately 20,000 or 100,000 naive CD8 cells five ways and sequenced four.

The TCR comes from a human donor in good health. Some libraries in this study had Jurkat cell RNA spiked in. This rearrangement joins TRBV7-2 to TRBJ2-7; D possibly corresponds to TRBD1 (6 bases). The source material was naive CD8+ T cells from blood, with Jurkat cell RNA spiked in. This sample's subset: FACS-sorted CD8+CD4-CCR7+CD45RA+ naive T cells. Written as DNA, the CDR3 is TGTGCCAGCAGCCCGAACAGGGTTAGTCTCGACGAGCAGTACCTC. It translates to CASSPNRVSLDEQYL.